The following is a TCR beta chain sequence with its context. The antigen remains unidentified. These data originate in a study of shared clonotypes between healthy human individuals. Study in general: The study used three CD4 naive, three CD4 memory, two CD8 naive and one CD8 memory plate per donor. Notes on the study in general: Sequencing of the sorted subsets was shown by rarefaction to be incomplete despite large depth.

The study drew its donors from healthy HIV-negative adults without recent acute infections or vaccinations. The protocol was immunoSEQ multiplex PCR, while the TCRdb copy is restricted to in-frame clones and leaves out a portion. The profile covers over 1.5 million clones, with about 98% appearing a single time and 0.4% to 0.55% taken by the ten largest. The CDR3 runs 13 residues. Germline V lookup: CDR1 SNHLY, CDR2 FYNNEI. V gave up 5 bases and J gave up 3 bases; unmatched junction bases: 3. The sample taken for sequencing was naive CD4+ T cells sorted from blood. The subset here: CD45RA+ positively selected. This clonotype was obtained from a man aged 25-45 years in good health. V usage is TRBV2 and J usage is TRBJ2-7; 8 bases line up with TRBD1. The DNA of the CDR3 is TGTGCCAGCAGTATGGACAGGGTCTACGAGCAGTACTTC. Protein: CASSMDRVYEQYF.